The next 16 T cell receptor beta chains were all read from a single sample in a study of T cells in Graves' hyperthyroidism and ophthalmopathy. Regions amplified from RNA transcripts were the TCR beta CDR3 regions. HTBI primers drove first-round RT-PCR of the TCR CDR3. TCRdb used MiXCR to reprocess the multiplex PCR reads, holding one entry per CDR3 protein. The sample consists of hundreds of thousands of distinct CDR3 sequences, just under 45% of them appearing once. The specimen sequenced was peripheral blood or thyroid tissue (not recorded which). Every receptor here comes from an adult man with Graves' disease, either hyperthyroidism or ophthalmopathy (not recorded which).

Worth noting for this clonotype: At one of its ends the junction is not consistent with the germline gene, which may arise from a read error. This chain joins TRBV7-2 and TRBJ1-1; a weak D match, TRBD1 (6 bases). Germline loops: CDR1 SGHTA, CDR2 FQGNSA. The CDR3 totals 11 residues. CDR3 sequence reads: CASTWGRARDF. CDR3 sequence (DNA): TGTGCCAGCACCTGGGGGCGTGCCCGCGACTTT.

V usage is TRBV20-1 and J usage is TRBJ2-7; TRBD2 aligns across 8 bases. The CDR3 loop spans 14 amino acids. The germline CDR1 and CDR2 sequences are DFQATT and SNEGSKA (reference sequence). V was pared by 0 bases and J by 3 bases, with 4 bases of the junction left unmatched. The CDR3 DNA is TGCAGTGCTAGAGATCGGACTAGCAACTACGAGCAGTACTTC. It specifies CSARDRTSNYEQYF.

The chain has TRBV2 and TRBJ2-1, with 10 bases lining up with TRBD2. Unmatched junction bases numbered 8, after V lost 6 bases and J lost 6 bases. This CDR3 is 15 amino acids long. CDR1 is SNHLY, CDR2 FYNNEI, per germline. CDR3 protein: CASSHPGLASNEQFF. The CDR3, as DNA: TGTGCCAGCAGCCACCCGGGACTAGCGAGCAATGAGCAGTTCTTC.

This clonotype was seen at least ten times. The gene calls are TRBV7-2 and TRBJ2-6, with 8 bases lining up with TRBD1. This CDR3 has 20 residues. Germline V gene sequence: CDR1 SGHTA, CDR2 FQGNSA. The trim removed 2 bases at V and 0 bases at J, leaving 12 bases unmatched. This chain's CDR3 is CASSLSPQGALGSGANVLTF. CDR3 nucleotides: TGTGCCAGCAGCTTATCCCCGCAGGGGGCGCTTGGCTCTGGGGCCAACGTCCTGACTTTC.

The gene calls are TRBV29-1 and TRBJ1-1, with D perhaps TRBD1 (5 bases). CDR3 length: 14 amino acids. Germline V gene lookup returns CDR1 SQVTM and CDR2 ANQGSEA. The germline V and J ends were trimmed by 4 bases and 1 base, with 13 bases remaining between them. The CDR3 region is CSVVDISPNTEAFF. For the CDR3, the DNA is TGCAGCGTTGTGGACATCAGCCCGAACACTGAAGCTTTCTTT.

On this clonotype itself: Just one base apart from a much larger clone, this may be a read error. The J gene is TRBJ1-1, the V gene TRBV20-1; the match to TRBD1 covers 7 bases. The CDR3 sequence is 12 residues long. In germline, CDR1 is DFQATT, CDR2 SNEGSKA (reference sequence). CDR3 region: CSLDQGDAEAFF. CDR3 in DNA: TGCAGCCTAGATCAGGGGGACGCTGAAGCTTTCTTT.

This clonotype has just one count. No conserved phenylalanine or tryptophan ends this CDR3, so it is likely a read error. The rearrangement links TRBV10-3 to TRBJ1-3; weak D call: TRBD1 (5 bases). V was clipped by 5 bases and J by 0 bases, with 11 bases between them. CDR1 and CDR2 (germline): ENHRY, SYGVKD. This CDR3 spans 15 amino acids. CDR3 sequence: CAISPTGHSGNTIYS. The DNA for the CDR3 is TGTGCCATCAGTCCAACAGGCCACTCTGGAAACACCATATATTCT.

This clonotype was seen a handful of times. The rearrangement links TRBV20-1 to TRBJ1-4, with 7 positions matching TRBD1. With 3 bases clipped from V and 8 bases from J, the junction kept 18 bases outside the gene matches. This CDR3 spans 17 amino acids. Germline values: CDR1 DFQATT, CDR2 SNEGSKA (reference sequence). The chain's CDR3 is CSASPVSRQGEFEKLFF. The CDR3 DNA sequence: TGCAGTGCTAGCCCTGTATCCCGACAGGGCGAATTCGAAAAACTGTTTTTT.

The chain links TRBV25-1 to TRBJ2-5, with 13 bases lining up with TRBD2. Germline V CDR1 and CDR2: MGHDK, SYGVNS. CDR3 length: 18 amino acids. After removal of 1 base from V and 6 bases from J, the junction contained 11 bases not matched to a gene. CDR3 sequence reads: CASSEFHSSGLAGQTQYF. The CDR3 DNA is TGTGCCAGCAGTGAATTCCATAGTTCGGGACTAGCGGGGCAGACCCAGTACTTC.

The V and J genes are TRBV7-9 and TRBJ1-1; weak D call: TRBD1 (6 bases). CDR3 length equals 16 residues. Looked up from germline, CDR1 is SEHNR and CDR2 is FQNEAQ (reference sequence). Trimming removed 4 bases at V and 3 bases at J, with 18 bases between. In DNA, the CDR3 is TGTGCCAGCAGCTACAACAGGGTATTCCCTCACACTGAAGCTTTCTTT. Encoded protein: CASSYNRVFPHTEAFF.

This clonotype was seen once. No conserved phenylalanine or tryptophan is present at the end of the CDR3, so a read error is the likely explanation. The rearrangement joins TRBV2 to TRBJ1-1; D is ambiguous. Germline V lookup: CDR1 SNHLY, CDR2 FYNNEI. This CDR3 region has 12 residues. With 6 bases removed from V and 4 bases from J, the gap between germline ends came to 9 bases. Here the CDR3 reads CASSRGPTEAFL. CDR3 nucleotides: TGTGCCAGCAGCCGGGGTCCCACTGAAGCTTTCCTT.

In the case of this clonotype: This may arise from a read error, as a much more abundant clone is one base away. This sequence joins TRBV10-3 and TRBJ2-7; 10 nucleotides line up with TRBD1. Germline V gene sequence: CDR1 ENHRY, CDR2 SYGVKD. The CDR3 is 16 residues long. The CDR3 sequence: CAISPLLTGGENEQCF. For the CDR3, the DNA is TGTGCCATCAGTCCCTTACTGACAGGGGGCGAGAACGAGCAGTGCTTC.

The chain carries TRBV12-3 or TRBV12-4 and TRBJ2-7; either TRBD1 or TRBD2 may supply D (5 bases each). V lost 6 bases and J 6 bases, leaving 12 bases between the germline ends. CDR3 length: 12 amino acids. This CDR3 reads CASSLRGPEQYF. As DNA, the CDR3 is TGTGCCAGCAGCCTACGGGGCCCCGAGCAGTACTTC.

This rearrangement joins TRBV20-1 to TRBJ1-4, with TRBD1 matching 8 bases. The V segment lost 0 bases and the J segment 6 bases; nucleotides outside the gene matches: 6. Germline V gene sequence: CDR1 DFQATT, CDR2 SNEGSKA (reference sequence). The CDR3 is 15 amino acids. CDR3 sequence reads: CSARDYQGADEKLFF. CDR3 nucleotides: TGCAGTGCTAGAGACTACCAGGGGGCTGATGAAAAACTGTTTTTT.

Written as DNA, the CDR3 is TGCAGTGCTAGAGATCGGGGGGCGGGAAACACCTTC. It translates to CSARDRGAGNTF. This sequence joins TRBV20-1 and TRBJ1-2; D possibly corresponds to TRBD1 (6 bases). The germline gives CDR1 DFQATT, CDR2 SNEGSKA (reference sequence). CDR3 length equals 12 residues. V shed 0 bases and J shed 12 bases, with 14 bases lying between them.

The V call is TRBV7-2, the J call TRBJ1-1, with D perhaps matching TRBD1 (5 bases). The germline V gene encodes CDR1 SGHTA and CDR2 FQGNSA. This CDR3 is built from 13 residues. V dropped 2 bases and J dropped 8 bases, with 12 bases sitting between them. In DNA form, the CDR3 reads TGTGCCAGCAGCTTAACCCACCGGGGGGAAGCTTTCTTT. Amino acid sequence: CASSLTHRGEAFF. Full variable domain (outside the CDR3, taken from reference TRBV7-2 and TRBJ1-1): GAGVSQSPSNKVTEKGKDVELRCDPISGHTALYWYRQSLGQGLEFLIYFQGNSAPDKSGLPSDRFSAERTGGSVSTLTIQRTQQEDSAVYLCASSLTHRGEAFFGQGTRLTVV.